This T cell receptor beta chain was recorded in a study of CD8 T cells in Susac syndrome. The table lists this clonotype with a count of one. With random hexamers, reverse transcription was performed on roughly 0.5 to 1 ug of RNA. TCRdb re-called the immunoSEQ multiplex PCR reads through MiXCR, storing one row per CDR3 protein. Here the sample spans approximately 270,000 distinct CDR3 sequences, just under 95% being singletons. Patients with stable or active relapsing-remitting disease, all of them treatment-naive, made up the multiple sclerosis controls. From germline, CDR1 is DFQATT and CDR2 SNEGSKA (reference sequence). V lost 1 base and J 4 bases, leaving 10 bases between the germline ends. The CDR3 consists of 13 residues.

This chain joins TRBV20-1 and TRBJ1-2; D uncertain. Input material: CD4+ T cells from PBMCs. The sequence came from a human donor with multiple sclerosis. The CDR3 region has the DNA TGCAGTGCTAGAGTGGATAACCCCTATGGCTACACCTTC. Translated: CSARVDNPYGYTF.